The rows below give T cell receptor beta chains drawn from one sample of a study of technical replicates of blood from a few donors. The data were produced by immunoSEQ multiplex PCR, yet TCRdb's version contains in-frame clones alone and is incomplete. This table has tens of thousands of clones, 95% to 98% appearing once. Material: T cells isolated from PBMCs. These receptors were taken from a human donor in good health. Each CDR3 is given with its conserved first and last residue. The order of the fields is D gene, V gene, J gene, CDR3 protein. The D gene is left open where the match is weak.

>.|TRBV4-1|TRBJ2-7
CASSPLVRSDEQYF
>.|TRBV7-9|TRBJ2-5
CASSFPGGGSETQYF
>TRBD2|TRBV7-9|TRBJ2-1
CASSLGGLAGGDNEQFF
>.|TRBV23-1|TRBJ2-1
CASSQSPLIQGTSYNEQFF
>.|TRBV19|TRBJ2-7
CASSMEGRTYEQYF
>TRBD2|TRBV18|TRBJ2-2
CASSPNLAGGQNTGELFF
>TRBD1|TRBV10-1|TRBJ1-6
CASSEEQGHNSPLHF
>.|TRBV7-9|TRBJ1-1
CASSAGIGEANTEAFF
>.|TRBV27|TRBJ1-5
CASSLTQYQPQHF
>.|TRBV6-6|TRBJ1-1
CASSYSGAVREAFF
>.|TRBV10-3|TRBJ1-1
CATLRRSRTPLYTEAFF
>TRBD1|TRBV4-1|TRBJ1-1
CASSQDVQGAWAFF
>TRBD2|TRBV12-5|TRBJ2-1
CASGANSGKVRNEQFF
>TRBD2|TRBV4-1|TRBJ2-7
CASSHKTSGDPYEQYF
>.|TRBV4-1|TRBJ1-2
CASSQEGSVEGYTF
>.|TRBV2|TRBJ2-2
CASSPYQVPGELFF
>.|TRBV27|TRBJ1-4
CASSLVRATNEKLFF
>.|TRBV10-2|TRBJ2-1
CATSGVAGNGEQFF
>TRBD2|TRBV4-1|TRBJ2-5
CASSHPGLAGGPGQETQYF
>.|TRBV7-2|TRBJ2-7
CASSLGGGSYYEQYF
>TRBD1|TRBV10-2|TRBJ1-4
CASQNLGTDGEKLFF
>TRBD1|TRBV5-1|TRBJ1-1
CASSLEVRGQRTEAFF
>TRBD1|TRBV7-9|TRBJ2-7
CASSLTGGQQYF
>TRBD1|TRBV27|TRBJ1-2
CASSGGTGGNYGYTF
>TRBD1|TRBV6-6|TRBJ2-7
CASSSETGPYEQYF
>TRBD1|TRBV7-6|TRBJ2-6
CASSSRTRQGPSGANVLTF
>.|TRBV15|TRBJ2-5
CATSRGIAGTQKQETQYF
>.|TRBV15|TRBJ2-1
CATSRVQRPTTRDEQFF
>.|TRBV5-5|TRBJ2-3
CASNEDRSTDTQYF
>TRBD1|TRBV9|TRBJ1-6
CASSVEGARSPLHF
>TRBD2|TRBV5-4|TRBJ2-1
CASREAGGSNEQFF
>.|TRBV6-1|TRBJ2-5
CASSVLQEQETQYF
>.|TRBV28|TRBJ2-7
CASSLSPGLYEQYF
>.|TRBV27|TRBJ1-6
CASTVGGAGDSPLHF
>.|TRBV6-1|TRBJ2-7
CASSDGGGELGQYF
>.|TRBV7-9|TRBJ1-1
CASSRTTGDEAFF